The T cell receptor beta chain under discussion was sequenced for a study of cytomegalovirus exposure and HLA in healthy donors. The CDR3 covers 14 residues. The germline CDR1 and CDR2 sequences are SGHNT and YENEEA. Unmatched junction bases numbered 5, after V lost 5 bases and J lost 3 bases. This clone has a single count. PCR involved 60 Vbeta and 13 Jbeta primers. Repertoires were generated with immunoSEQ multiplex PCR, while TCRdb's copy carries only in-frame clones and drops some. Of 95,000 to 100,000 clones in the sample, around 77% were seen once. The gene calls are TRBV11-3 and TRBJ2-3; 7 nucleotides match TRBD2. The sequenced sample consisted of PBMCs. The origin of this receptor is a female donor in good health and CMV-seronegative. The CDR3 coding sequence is TGTGCCAGCAGCCCTCGGACTAGTACAGATACGCAGTATTTT. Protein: CASSPRTSTDTQYF.